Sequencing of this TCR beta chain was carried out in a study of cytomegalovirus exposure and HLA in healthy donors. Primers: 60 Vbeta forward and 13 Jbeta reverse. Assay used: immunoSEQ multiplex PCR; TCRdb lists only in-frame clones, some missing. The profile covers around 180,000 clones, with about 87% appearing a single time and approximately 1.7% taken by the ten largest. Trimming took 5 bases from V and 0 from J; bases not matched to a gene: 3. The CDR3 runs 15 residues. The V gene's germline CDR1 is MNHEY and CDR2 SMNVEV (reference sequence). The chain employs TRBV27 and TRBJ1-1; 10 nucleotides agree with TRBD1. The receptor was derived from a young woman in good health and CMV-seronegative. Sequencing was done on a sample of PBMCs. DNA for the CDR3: TGTGCCAGCAGTCCCGGGACAGGGGTGAACACTGAAGCTTTCTTT. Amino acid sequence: CASSPGTGVNTEAFF.